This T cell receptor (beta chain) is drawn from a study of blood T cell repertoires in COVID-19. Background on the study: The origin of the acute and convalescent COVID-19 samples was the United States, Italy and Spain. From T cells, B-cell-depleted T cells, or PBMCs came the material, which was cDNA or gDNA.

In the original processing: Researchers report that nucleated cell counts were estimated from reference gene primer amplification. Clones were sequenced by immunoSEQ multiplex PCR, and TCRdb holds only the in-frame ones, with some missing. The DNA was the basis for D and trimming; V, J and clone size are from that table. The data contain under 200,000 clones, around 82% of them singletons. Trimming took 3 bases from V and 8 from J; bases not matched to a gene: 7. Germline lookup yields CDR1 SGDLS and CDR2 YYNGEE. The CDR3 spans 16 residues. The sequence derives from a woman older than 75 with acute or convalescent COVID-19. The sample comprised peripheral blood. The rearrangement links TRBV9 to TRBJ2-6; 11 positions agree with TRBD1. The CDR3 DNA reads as TGTGCCAGCAGCGAGGGGGGACAGGGGGTAACCAACGTCCTGACTTTC. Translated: CASSEGGQGVTNVLTF.